The 8 T cell receptor beta chains below all came from one sample that was sequenced in a study of cytomegalovirus exposure and HLA in healthy donors. The PCR ran on 60 Vbeta and 13 Jbeta primers. Sequenced by immunoSEQ multiplex PCR; TCRdb stores in-frame clones only, minus some. The repertoire consists of some 190,000 clones, with 86% occurring once and the leading ten covering around 0.3%. Sequenced material: PBMCs. The receptors were sampled from a woman aged 25 to 39 in good health and CMV-seronegative.

V is TRBV19 and J is TRBJ2-3; D might be TRBD2 (5 bases). The CDR3 spans 18 residues. V dropped 4 bases and J dropped 0 bases, with 20 bases sitting between them. Germline CDR1 LNHDA, CDR2 SQIVND (reference sequence). CDR3 in DNA: TGTGCCAGTAGTAATTCATTTCTAGGACTGTCCAGCACAGATACGCAGTATTTT. It codes for CASSNSFLGLSSTDTQYF.

V and J are TRBV19 and TRBJ2-7, with D perhaps TRBD1 (7 bases). Germline CDR1 is LNHDA and CDR2 is SQIVND (reference sequence). The germline V and J ends were trimmed by 7 bases and 0 bases, with 34 bases remaining between them. The CDR3 runs 21 residues. CDR3 bases: TGTGCCAGTACCCTCGAGCTTCAGGGGGGCACGGAAAGGGGATTCTCCTACGAGCAGTACTTC. It codes for CASTLELQGGTERGFSYEQYF. Combining the CDR3 with reference TRBV19 and TRBJ2-7 gives the whole variable domain DGGITQSPKYLFRKEGQNVTLSCEQNLNHDAMYWYRQDPGQGLRLIYYSQIVNDFQKGDIAEGYSVSREKKESFPLTVTSAQKNPTAFYLCASTLELQGGTERGFSYEQYFGPGTRLTVT.

This sequence joins TRBV19 and TRBJ2-5; D call uncertain. The CDR3 spans 15 residues. The germline V gene encodes CDR1 LNHDA and CDR2 SQIVND (reference sequence). Trimming took 1 base from V and 7 from J, leaving 16 bases between them. The CDR3 nucleotides read TGTGCCAGTAGTATAGGCGCCACCGCGTACGCGACCCAGTACTTC. Its protein product is CASSIGATAYATQYF.

The chain has TRBV7-9 and TRBJ2-2; no clear D gene. The V gene lost 1 base and the J gene lost 8 bases, with 5 bases spanning the gap. This CDR3 has 12 residues. CDR1 SEHNR and CDR2 FQNEAQ come from the germline V gene (reference sequence). In DNA, the CDR3 is TGTGCCAGCAGCTTAGACCGGGGGGAGCTGTTTTTT. Protein: CASSLDRGELFF.

The chain carries TRBV7-6 and TRBJ2-2; weak D call: TRBD2 (5 bases). CDR1 and CDR2 from the germline V gene are SGHVS and FNYEAQ. V was shortened by 3 bases and J by 4 bases, with 12 bases between the two germline ends. This CDR3 is 15 amino acids long. CDR3 in DNA: TGTGCCAGCAGCTTTGAGGTGGGGAGCACCGGGGAGCTGTTTTTT. Amino acids: CASSFEVGSTGELFF.

This chain joins TRBV6-5 and TRBJ1-1, with 10 nucleotides matching TRBD1. Germline CDR1 is MNHEY and CDR2 is SVGAGI. Unmatched junction bases numbered 3, after V lost 6 bases and J lost 5 bases. The CDR3 runs 13 residues. CDR3 DNA: TGTGCCAGCAGACGGACAGGGGGTACTGAAGCTTTCTTT. Translating it yields CASRRTGGTEAFF.

Worth noting for this clone: This specimen includes other DNA sequences encoding the same CDR3. For the CDR3, the DNA is TGTGCCAGCTCACCGCGTGGACAGGGGGACTATGGCTACACCTTC. It translates to CASSPRGQGDYGYTF. This chain connects TRBV18 to TRBJ1-2, with 10 bases that match TRBD1. After removal of 3 bases from V and 3 bases from J, the junction contained 4 bases not matched to a gene. CDR1 KGHSH and CDR2 LQKENI come from the germline V gene. The CDR3 is 15 amino acids.

This clone was seen more than once but under ten times. V gene TRBV5-4 combines with J gene TRBJ2-6, with 7 bases lining up with TRBD1. V dropped 4 bases and J dropped 2; count of bases not matched to a gene: 6. CDR1 SGHNT and CDR2 YYREEE come from the germline V gene (reference sequence). CDR3 size: 16 residues. The CDR3: CASSELQGTGANVLTF. The DNA for the CDR3 is TGTGCCAGCAGCGAATTACAGGGGACTGGGGCCAACGTCCTGACTTTC. The complete variable domain, with remaining parts taken from reference TRBV5-4 and TRBJ2-6, reads ETGVTQSPTHLIKTRGQQVTLRCSSQSGHNTVSWYQQALGQGPQFIFQYYREEENGRGNFPPRFSGLQFPNYSSELNVNALELDDSALYLCASSELQGTGANVLTFGAGSRLTVL.